The clone carrying this T cell receptor beta chain was found a few times. Antigen unknown. This sample stems from a study of identifying expanded T cells in peripheral blood. General study results and limits: Around 1.2 clones differed between technical replicates, versus approximately 17 and 20 over time. Roughly two-week clone count variance significantly increased as total template count grew.

Here immunoSEQ multiplex PCR was the method, and the copy in TCRdb shows in-frame clones only, minus some. In the table there are about 89,000 clones, 70% to 90% of which are singletons. Trimming left V 10 bases short and J 0 bases short, with 6 bases between. CDR3 size: 11 residues. Germline CDR1 reads MNHNS; CDR2 reads SASEGT. No infections or other immune events were documented during collection. The material sequenced was blood. The clonotype originates from a person aged 18 to 70 in good health. The chain is built from TRBV6-1 and TRBJ1-1; D not resolved. The CDR3 nucleotides are TGTGCCACCACTTTGAACACTGAAGCTTTCTTT. This sequence encodes CATTLNTEAFF.